A single sample is the source of the 7 T cell receptor beta chains below, sequenced in a study of CD4 T cells in relation to SARS-CoV-2 and coronaviruses. Before the COVID-19 pandemic, during about 2011-2018, CD4+ T cells were taken from unexposed donors. After nine to ten days of culture, CD4+ T cells were isolated. The table came from immunoSEQ multiplex PCR; TCRdb's copy has only in-frame clones and leaves some out. The data show approximately 27,000 clones, roughly 70% seen once. These TCRs' antigens remain unknown. Sequenced: CD4+ T cells from PBMCs, cultured in vitro. These receptors all come from a human donor in good health.

The chain uses TRBV4-3 and TRBJ2-3, with D hard to call. V was clipped by 0 bases and J by 2 bases, with 6 bases between them. The germline V gene has CDR1 LGHNA and CDR2 YSLEER. The CDR3 has 14 amino acids. The CDR3 DNA reads as TGCGCCAGCAGCCAAGATTATAACACAGATACGCAGTATTTT. Protein sequence: CASSQDYNTDTQYF.

The gene calls are TRBV9 and TRBJ2-3; D is possibly TRBD1 (5 bases). Germline CDR1 and CDR2: SGDLS and YYNGEE. There are 13 residues in the CDR3. Trimming pared 2 bases from V and 4 bases from J, leaving 8 bases between. In DNA form, the CDR3 reads TGTGCCAGCAGCGTTTGGGGCGCAGATACGCAGTATTTT. Protein: CASSVWGADTQYF.

This clone is a singleton in its sample. The chain is built from TRBV7-3 and TRBJ2-3; 16 bases map to TRBD2. From germline, CDR1 is SGHTA and CDR2 FQGTGA. V lost 0 bases to trimming and J lost 5 bases; unmatched junction nucleotides: 5. The length of the CDR3 is 18 residues. The CDR3 region is CASSLTGTSGRARDTQYF. Written as DNA, the CDR3 is TGTGCCAGCAGCTTAACGGGGACTAGCGGGAGGGCGCGAGATACGCAGTATTTT.

V is TRBV2 and J is TRBJ1-4; 10 nucleotides line up with TRBD1. J was trimmed by 3 bases and V by 6 bases; bases with no gene match: 19. In germline, CDR1 is SNHLY, CDR2 FYNNEI. The CDR3 covers 20 residues. The CDR3 sequence: CASSLRAGTGVLSANEKLFF. DNA of the CDR3: TGTGCCAGCAGCCTTCGTGCTGGGACAGGGGTTCTATCGGCTAATGAAAAACTGTTTTTT.

This chain joins TRBV7-2 and TRBJ2-1; 14 nucleotides align to TRBD2. The germline V gene has CDR1 SGHTA and CDR2 FQGNSA. The CDR3 totals 17 residues. V trimming: 5 bases; J trimming: 1 base; junction bases outside the gene matches: 4. In nucleotides, the CDR3 is TGTGCCAGCAGCAATGGACTAGCGGGGGGATCCTACAATGAGCAGTTCTTC. Amino acid sequence: CASSNGLAGGSYNEQFF.

The genes are TRBV7-9 and TRBJ2-6, with D perhaps TRBD1 or TRBD2 (5 bases each). The V end was cut by 5 bases, the J end by 2 bases, with 7 bases between. Germline V gene data show CDR1 as SEHNR and CDR2 as FQNEAQ (reference sequence). The CDR3 consists of 14 residues. CDR3 DNA sequence: TGTGCCAGCAGCCTGGGGGCTGGGGCCAACGTCCTGACTTTC. It specifies CASSLGAGANVLTF. The full variable domain, rest sourced from reference TRBV7-9 and TRBJ2-6, is DTGVSQNPRHKITKRGQNVTFRCDPISEHNRLYWYRQTLGQGPEFLTYFQNEAQLEKSRLLSDRFSAERPKGSFSTLEIQRTEQGDSAMYLCASSLGAGANVLTFGAGSRLTVL.

This chain joins TRBV7-9 and TRBJ2-2, with D uncertain. The germline gives CDR1 SEHNR, CDR2 FQNEAQ (reference sequence). Trimming took off 4 bases at V and 0 bases at J, with 15 bases between the two ends. The CDR3 covers 17 residues. The CDR3 protein is CASSSTRRNTNTGELFF. CDR3 coding DNA: TGTGCCAGCAGCTCTACACGCAGGAATACGAACACCGGGGAGCTGTTTTTT.